This TCR beta chain was found in a study of metastatic and nonmetastatic thyroid tumors. Study in general: Samples came from malignant and benign thyroid patients, and repertoires were compared across blood and tumor or nodule tissue. Study-wide points: TCR beta diversity was reportedly significantly higher in malignant thyroid tumors than benign nodules, in blood and tumor.

Original processing methods: Construction of a distant-metastasis classifier for papillary thyroid cancer relied on CDR3 differences across clinicopathological groups. TCRdb reanalyzed the PCR reads via MiXCR. These V and J calls rely on TCRdb rather than the paper's analysis. The sample has 20,000 to 25,000 clones, 10% to 15% seen once. Germline CDR1 and CDR2: SGHNT and YYREEE (reference sequence). The CDR3 is 17 residues long. V was clipped by 1 base and J by 0 bases; unmatched bases: 10. This clone showed up many times. Its antigen is undetermined. Nobody among the patients had been given any treatment before thyroid surgery.

The TCR sequence derives from a male donor with papillary thyroid cancer or a benign thyroid nodule (not recorded which). Some clones in this sample may be carry-over from other donors' samples. This chain connects TRBV5-4 to TRBJ2-7; 7 nucleotides line up with TRBD2. Sequencing used blood. The CDR3 loop is CASSLSAGVVSSYEQYF. The DNA for the CDR3 is TGTGCCAGCAGCTTGTCGGCGGGAGTCGTTAGCTCCTACGAGCAGTACTTC.